A selection of T cell receptor beta chains follows, all from one sample in a study of cytomegalovirus exposure and HLA in healthy donors. Data came from immunoSEQ multiplex PCR; TCRdb stores just in-frame clones and leaves some out. Of about 85,000 clones in the sample, 65% to 75% were seen once. Sequencing input: PBMCs. The receptor set was obtained from a man aged 25-40 years in good health and CMV-seronegative. The CDR3 runs from the conserved cysteine through the conserved F or W. The order of the fields is CDR3 protein, CDR3 DNA, clone size, V gene, J gene, D gene. The D gene is left open where the match is weak. Part of the rows lack a size; the others show once, few, many or a class for expanded clones.

CASGNTKHNEQFF	TGTGCCAGCGGTAATACTAAACACAATGAGCAGTTCTTC	few	TRBV6-5	TRBJ2-1	NA
CSVDPREETQYF	TGCAGCGTTGACCCGAGGGAAGAGACCCAGTACTTC	NA	TRBV29-1	TRBJ2-5	NA
CASRLNGAGGSDEQFF	TGCGCCAGCAGGTTAAACGGGGCGGGAGGATCGGATGAGCAGTTCTTC	NA	TRBV5-1	TRBJ2-1	TRBD2
CASSSGQGPQHF	TGTGCCAGCAGTTCCGGACAGGGGCCCCAGCATTTT	few	TRBV6-5	TRBJ1-5	TRBD1
CASRQRTSGRDEQYF	TGCGCCAGCAGACAACGGACTAGCGGGAGAGACGAGCAGTACTTC	NA	TRBV5-1	TRBJ2-7	TRBD2
CASSLAAGKNTEAFF	TGCGCCAGCAGCTTGGCGGCGGGGAAGAACACTGAAGCTTTCTTT	NA	TRBV5-1	TRBJ1-1	NA
CASSYSSGSRYGYTF	TGTGCCAGCAGTTACTCGAGCGGAAGTCGCTATGGCTACACCTTC	NA	TRBV6-5	TRBJ1-2	NA
CASSQTGGVIADTQYF	TGTGCCAGCTCGCAGACAGGGGGAGTTATAGCAGATACGCAGTATTTT	NA	TRBV18	TRBJ2-3	TRBD1
CAINPGTGGNQEQYF	TGTGCCATCAACCCCGGGACAGGGGGTAATCAGGAGCAGTACTTC	NA	TRBV10-3	TRBJ2-7	TRBD1
CASSVGTGKAFF	TGCGCCAGCAGCGTAGGGACAGGGAAAGCTTTCTTT	NA	TRBV5-1	TRBJ1-1	TRBD1
CASSLWGLLGTGELFF	TGTGCCAGTAGCCTGTGGGGACTCCTAGGGACCGGGGAGCTGTTTTTT	few	TRBV19	TRBJ2-2	NA
CASSLEGLTQYF	TGTGCCAGCAGTTTAGAAGGACTTACGCAGTATTTT	NA	TRBV27	TRBJ2-3	NA
CASSLAASGSNEQFF	TGTGCCAGCAGCTTGGCGGCTAGCGGGAGCAATGAGCAGTTCTTC	few	TRBV5-4	TRBJ2-1	TRBD2
CAISEPGLQPQHF	TGTGCCATCAGTGAGCCAGGGCTTCAGCCCCAGCATTTT	NA	TRBV10-3	TRBJ1-5	NA
CASRPVMNTEAFF	TGTGCCAGCAGGCCGGTCATGAACACTGAAGCTTTCTTT	NA	TRBV27	TRBJ1-1	NA
CASSAGLVTGELFF	TGTGCCAGCAGCGCGGGACTAGTAACCGGGGAGCTGTTTTTT	NA	TRBV6-5	TRBJ2-2	TRBD2
CASSPVLALGELFF	TGTGCCAGCAGCCCGGTCTTAGCCCTCGGGGAGCTGTTTTTT	NA	TRBV28	TRBJ2-2	NA
CASSLGVGRAGRTGELFF	TGTGCCAGCAGCTTGGGGGTTGGTCGAGCGGGAAGAACCGGGGAGCTGTTTTTT	few	TRBV7-3	TRBJ2-2	TRBD2
CASTSDRETLYGYTF	TGTGCCAGCACCTCCGACAGGGAAACCCTCTATGGCTACACCTTC	NA	TRBV6-5	TRBJ1-2	TRBD1
CASSKTQAGNSGANVLTF	TGTGCCAGCAGCAAAACCCAGGCAGGAAACTCTGGGGCCAACGTCCTGACTTTC	few	TRBV27	TRBJ2-6	NA
CASSLPGQPNQPQHF	TGTGCCAGCAGTCTCCCGGGACAGCCTAATCAGCCCCAGCATTTT	NA	TRBV28	TRBJ1-5	TRBD1
CASSLTGGELTEAFF	TGCGCCAGCAGCTTAACAGGGGGCGAATTGACTGAAGCTTTCTTT	NA	TRBV5-1	TRBJ1-1	TRBD1
CASSPGYNTEAFF	TGCGCCAGCAGCCCAGGCTACAACACTGAAGCTTTCTTT	NA	TRBV5-1	TRBJ1-1	NA
CASSQEGAGNQPQHF	TGCGCCAGCAGCCAGGAAGGGGCAGGCAATCAGCCCCAGCATTTT	NA	TRBV4-1	TRBJ1-5	NA
CASSFTGSSQPQHF	TGTGCCAGCAGTTTCACCGGTAGTAGTCAGCCCCAGCATTTT	NA	TRBV27	TRBJ1-5	NA
CASSYARDQPQHF	TGTGCCAGCAGTTACGCCAGGGATCAGCCCCAGCATTTT	NA	TRBV6-5	TRBJ1-5	NA
CAISESFQGAGNTEAFF	TGTGCCATCAGTGAGTCGTTTCAGGGGGCGGGGAACACTGAAGCTTTCTTT	NA	TRBV10-3	TRBJ1-1	TRBD1
CASSAGLNTEAFF	TGCGCCAGCAGTGCCGGTCTGAACACTGAAGCTTTCTTT	NA	TRBV10-1	TRBJ1-1	NA
CASKAREVNEKLFF	TGTGCCAGCAAGGCCAGGGAGGTTAATGAAAAACTGTTTTTT	NA	TRBV2	TRBJ1-4	NA
CASSLGSLGQGINEQFF	TGTGCCAGCAGCTTAGGGTCCTTGGGACAGGGGATCAATGAGCAGTTCTTC	NA	TRBV7-2	TRBJ2-1	TRBD1
CASSFGTGDLETQYF	TGTGCCAGCAGCTTCGGGACAGGGGATCTCGAGACCCAGTACTTC	once	TRBV5-8	TRBJ2-5	TRBD1
CASSVEGLNNEQFF	TGTGCCAGCAGCGTAGAGGGACTGAACAATGAGCAGTTCTTC	NA	TRBV9	TRBJ2-1	NA
CASSQEARDTEAFF	TGCGCCAGCAGCCAAGAAGCACGGGATACTGAAGCTTTCTTT	NA	TRBV4-3	TRBJ1-1	NA
CASSEVRAPGDTQYF	TGTGCCAGCAGTGAAGTAAGGGCGCCAGGGGATACGCAGTATTTT	NA	TRBV6-1	TRBJ2-3	NA
CASSLPSGNEQYF	TGTGCCAGCAGTCTCCCTAGCGGGAACGAGCAGTACTTC	NA	TRBV27	TRBJ2-7	TRBD2
CASTLNEGYEQYF	TGTGCCAGCACCCTAAACGAGGGCTACGAGCAGTACTTC	once	TRBV6-1	TRBJ2-7	NA
CASSPGQGLSSDEQYF	TGTGCCAGCAGTCCCGGGCAGGGGCTAAGCTCCGACGAGCAGTACTTC	NA	TRBV5-6	TRBJ2-7	NA
CASSLPQTQNTEAFF	TGTGCCAGCAGCTTACCGCAGACACAGAACACTGAAGCTTTCTTT	NA	TRBV7-9	TRBJ1-1	NA
CASSEPGQYGYTF	TGTGCCAGCAGTGAGCCGGGACAGTATGGCTACACCTTC	NA	TRBV2	TRBJ1-2	TRBD1
CASSNPSIQPQHF	TGTGCCAGCAGCAATCCTAGTATACAGCCCCAGCATTTT	NA	TRBV7-8	TRBJ1-5	NA
CASPTPRRQGQGPYEQYF	TGTGCCAGCCCTACCCCCAGGCGCCAGGGACAGGGACCCTACGAGCAGTACTTC	NA	TRBV25-1	TRBJ2-7	TRBD1
CASSGGLAGAPGTQYF	TGTGCCAGCAGCGGGGGACTAGCGGGGGCCCCCGGTACGCAGTATTTT	NA	TRBV9	TRBJ2-3	TRBD2
CASSLGQGFGEQFF	TGTGCCAGCAGTTTGGGACAGGGATTCGGTGAGCAGTTCTTC	few	TRBV27	TRBJ2-1	TRBD1
CASRIYSGTGNSYEQYF	TGTGCCAGCAGGATATACTCCGGGACAGGGAACTCCTACGAGCAGTACTTC	NA	TRBV27	TRBJ2-7	TRBD1
CASSQEGSGGIQETQYF	TGTGCCAGCAGCCAAGAAGGCAGTGGAGGTATTCAAGAGACCCAGTACTTC	few	TRBV4-2	TRBJ2-5	NA
CSVAGTSDQDTQYF	TGCAGCGTTGCCGGGACTAGCGATCAAGATACGCAGTATTTT	NA	TRBV29-1	TRBJ2-3	TRBD2